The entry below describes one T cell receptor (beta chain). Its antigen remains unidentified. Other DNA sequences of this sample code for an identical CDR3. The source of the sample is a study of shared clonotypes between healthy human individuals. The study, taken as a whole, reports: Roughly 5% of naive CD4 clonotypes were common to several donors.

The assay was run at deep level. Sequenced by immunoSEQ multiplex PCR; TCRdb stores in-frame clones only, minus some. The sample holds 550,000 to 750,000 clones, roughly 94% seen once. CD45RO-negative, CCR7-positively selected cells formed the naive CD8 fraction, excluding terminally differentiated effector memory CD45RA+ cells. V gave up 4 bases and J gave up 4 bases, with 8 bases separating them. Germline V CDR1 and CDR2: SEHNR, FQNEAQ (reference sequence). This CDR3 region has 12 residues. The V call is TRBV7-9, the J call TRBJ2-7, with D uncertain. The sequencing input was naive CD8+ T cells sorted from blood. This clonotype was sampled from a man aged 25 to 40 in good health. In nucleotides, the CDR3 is TGTGCCAGCAGCTCCGGGTTGTACGAGCAGTACTTC. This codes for CASSSGLYEQYF.